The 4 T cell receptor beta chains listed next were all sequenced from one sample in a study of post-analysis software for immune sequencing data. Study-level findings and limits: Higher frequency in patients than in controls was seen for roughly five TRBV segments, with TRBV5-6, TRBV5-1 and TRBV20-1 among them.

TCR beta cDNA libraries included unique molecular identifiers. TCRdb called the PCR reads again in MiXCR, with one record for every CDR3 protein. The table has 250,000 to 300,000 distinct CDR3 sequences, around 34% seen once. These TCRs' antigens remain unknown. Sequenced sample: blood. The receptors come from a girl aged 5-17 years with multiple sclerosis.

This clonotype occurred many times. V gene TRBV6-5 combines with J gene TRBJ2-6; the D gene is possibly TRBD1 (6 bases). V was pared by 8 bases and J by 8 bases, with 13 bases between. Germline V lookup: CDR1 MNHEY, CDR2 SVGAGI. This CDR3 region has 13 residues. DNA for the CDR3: TGTGCCAGCGGAAGGGGGTGGACCAACGTCCTGACTTTC. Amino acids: CASGRGWTNVLTF.

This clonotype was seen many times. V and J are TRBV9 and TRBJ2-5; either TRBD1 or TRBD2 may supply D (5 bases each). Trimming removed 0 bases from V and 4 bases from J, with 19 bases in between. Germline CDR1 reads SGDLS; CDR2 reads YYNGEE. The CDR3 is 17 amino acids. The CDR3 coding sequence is TGTGCCAGCAGCGTAGGTACCGTAGACGGTGGGGGAGAGACCCAGTACTTC. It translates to CASSVGTVDGGGETQYF.

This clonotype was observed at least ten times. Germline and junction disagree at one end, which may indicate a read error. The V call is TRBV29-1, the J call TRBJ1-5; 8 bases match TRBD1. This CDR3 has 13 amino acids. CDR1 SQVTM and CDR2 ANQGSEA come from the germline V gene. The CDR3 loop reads CSVGTGINQAQHF. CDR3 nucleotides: TGCAGCGTGGGGACAGGAATTAATCAGGCCCAGCATTTT.

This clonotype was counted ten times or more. The CDR3 spells CASSLVGPGPGGNQPQHF. The DNA of the CDR3 is TGTGCCAGCAGCTTAGTAGGGCCGGGACCTGGGGGCAATCAGCCCCAGCATTTT. This chain connects TRBV7-8 to TRBJ1-5; D possibly corresponds to TRBD1 (5 bases). This CDR3 contains 18 residues. Germline values: CDR1 SGHVS, CDR2 FQNEAQ. Trimming took off 1 base at V and 2 bases at J, with 18 bases between the two ends.